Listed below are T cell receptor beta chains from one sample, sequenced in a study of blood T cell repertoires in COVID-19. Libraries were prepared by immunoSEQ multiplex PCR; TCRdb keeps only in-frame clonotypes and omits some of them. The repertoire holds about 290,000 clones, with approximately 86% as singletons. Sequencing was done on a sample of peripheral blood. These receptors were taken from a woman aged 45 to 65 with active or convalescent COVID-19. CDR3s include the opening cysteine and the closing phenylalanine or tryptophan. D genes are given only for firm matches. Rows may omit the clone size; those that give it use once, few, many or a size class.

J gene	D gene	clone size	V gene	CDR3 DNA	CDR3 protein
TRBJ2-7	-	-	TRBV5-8	TGTGCCAGCAGCTTGCCGGGATACGCCTACGAGCAGTACTTC	CASSLPGYAYEQYF
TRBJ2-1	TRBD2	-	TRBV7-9	TGTGCCAGCAGCTTAGAGACCCCGGGACTAGCGGTAAATGAGCAGTTCTTC	CASSLETPGLAVNEQFF
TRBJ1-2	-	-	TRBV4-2	TGTGCCAGCAGCCAAGCGAACTATGGCTACACCTTC	CASSQANYGYTF
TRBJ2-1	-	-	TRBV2	TGTGCCAGCAGCAAGTCCCCCCCCCAGGATGAGCAGTTCTTC	CASSKSPPQDEQFF
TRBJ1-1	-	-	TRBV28	TGTGCCAGCAGTTTACTTCCCGCAGTTCCGAACACTGAAGCTTTCTTT	CASSLLPAVPNTEAFF
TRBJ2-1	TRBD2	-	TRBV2	TGTGCCAGCAGTCTATCCGGGACTAGCGATTTTGAGCAGTTCTTC	CASSLSGTSDFEQFF
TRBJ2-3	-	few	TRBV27	TGTGCCAGCAGCGGATGGAGTGCAGATACGCAGTATTTT	CASSGWSADTQYF
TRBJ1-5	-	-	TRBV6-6	TGTGCCAGCAGTTATGCGAGGGATCAGCCCCAGCATTTT	CASSYARDQPQHF
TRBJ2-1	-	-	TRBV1	TGCACCAGCAGCCAGTGTAGTGCGAACAATGAGCAGTTCTTC	CTSSQCSANNEQFF
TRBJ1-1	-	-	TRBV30	TGTGCCTGGAGTGCCCTCGGACGGGGGAACACTGAAGCTTTCTTT	CAWSALGRGNTEAFF
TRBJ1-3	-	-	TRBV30	TGTGCCTGGAGTGTTCCCCTCGGGGTAGGAAACACCATATATTTT	CAWSVPLGVGNTIYF
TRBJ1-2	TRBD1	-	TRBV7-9	TGTGCCAGCAGCTCAAGGACAGGGGGCAGTGGCTACACCTTC	CASSSRTGGSGYTF
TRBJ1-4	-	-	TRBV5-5	TGTGCCACTTCCCGGGGGGCGGCTAATGAAAAACTGTTTTTT	CATSRGAANEKLFF
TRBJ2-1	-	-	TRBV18	TGTGCCAGCTCACCACCGTTCGCTCGGTCGAATGAGCAGTTCTTC	CASSPPFARSNEQFF
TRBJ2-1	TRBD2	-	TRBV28	TGTGCCAGCAGTTTATCGGGACTAGCGGGTAGATACTCCTACAATGAGCAGTTCTTC	CASSLSGLAGRYSYNEQFF
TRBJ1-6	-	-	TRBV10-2	TGCGCCAGCCGGGGAGGGGGGACCCAGCCCTTTTCACCCCTCCACTTT	CASRGGGTQPFSPLHF
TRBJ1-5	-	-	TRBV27	TGTGCCAGCAGTTTAGGACTGCCCAATCAGCCCCAGCATTTT	CASSLGLPNQPQHF
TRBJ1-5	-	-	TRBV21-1	TGTGCCAGCAGCAAAGTTCCGGCAGGGTGTTGCAATCAGCCCCAGCATTTT	CASSKVPAGCCNQPQHF
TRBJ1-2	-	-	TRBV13	TGTGCCAGCAGCAGAAGACAGAACCTAAACTATGGCTACACCTTC	CASSRRQNLNYGYTF
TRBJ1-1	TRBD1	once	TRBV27	TGTGCCAGCAGTTCCCGGGACAGGGGCGGGATTACTGAAGCTTTCTTT	CASSSRDRGGITEAFF
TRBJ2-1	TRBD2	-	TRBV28	TGTGCCAGCATCTCGAGACGGGAGGGCCCCAATGAGCAGTTCTTC	CASISRREGPNEQFF
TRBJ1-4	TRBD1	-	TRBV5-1	TGCGCCAGCAGCGTGGGACAGAGTCATGAAAAACTGTTTTTT	CASSVGQSHEKLFF
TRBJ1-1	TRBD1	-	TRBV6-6	TGTGCCAGCAGTTACACCTCCAGGGGGATGAACACTGAAGCTTTCTTT	CASSYTSRGMNTEAFF
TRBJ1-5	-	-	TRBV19	TGTGCCAGTAGTTTTTCACTCCCTCAGCCCCAGCATTTT	CASSFSLPQPQHF
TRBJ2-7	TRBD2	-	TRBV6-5	TGTGCCAGCAGTTACTCCTCTAGCGGATCCTACGAGCAGTACTTC	CASSYSSSGSYEQYF
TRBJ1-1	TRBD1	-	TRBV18	TGTGCCAGCTCACCCAGACAGGGGAGCATGAACACTGAAGCTTTCTTT	CASSPRQGSMNTEAFF
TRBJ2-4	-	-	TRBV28	TGTGCCAGCAGGCCCGACGGGGTTCGACTAGCCAAAAACATTCAGTACTTC	CASRPDGVRLAKNIQYF
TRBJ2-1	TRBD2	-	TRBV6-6	TGTGCCAGCAGATCGACTAGCGGGAGGGCCGAGGAGCAGTTCTTC	CASRSTSGRAEEQFF
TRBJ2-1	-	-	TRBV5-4	TGTGCCAGCAGCTTGGCCCTGGGCGGGAAACCCTACAATGAGCAGTTCTTC	CASSLALGGKPYNEQFF
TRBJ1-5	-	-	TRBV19	TGTGCCAGTAGTACTCAGGGTCAGAACAATCAGCCCCAGCATTTT	CASSTQGQNNQPQHF
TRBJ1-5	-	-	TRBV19	TGTGCCAGTACTACATCAGGGGTGGGGCAGCCCCAGCATTTT	CASTTSGVGQPQHF
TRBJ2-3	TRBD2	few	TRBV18	TGTGCCAGCTCACTTGGGACTAGCGGCCTTGGCACGCAGTATTTT	CASSLGTSGLGTQYF
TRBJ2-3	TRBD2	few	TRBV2	TGTGCCAGCAGTCCGACTAGCGGGTTCCGCACAGATACGCAGTATTTT	CASSPTSGFRTDTQYF
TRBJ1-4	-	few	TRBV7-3	TGTGCCAGCAGCGGCAGGGCTGGGGAAAAACTGTTTTTT	CASSGRAGEKLFF
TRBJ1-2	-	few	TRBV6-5	TGTGCCAGCCCAGAAGGAGGGTTGGGTGGCTACACCTTC	CASPEGGLGGYTF
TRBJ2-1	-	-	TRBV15	TGTGCCACCAGCAGAGTCGGTAGCATCAATGAGCAGTTCTTC	CATSRVGSINEQFF
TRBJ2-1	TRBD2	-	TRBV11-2	TGTGCCAGCAGCTTGGGGACGGGACTAGGTAACAATGAGCAGTTCTTC	CASSLGTGLGNNEQFF
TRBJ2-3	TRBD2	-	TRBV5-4	TGTGCCAGCAGCCGCTCCCTACTAGCGGGAGAATCAGATACGCAGTATTTT	CASSRSLLAGESDTQYF
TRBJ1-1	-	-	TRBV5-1	TGCGCCAGCAGCTTGGGAGGCGGAGCTAGCACTGAAGCTTTCTTT	CASSLGGGASTEAFF
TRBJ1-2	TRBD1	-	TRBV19	TGTGCCAGTAGGGTTGGACAGGGACCCTATGGCTACACCTTC	CASRVGQGPYGYTF
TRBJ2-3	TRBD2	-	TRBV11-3	TGTGCCAGCAGCTTAGCGCGGGAGTTCGGAGATACGCAGTATTTT	CASSLAREFGDTQYF
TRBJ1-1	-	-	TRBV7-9	TGTGCCAGCAGCTTAGGAGGGCCCATGAACACTGAAGCTTTCTTT	CASSLGGPMNTEAFF
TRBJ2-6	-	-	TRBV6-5	TGTGCCAGCAGGAGCTCTGGGGCCAACGTCCTGACTTTC	CASRSSGANVLTF
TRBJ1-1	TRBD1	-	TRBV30	TGTGCCTGGAGGCGGACAGGGAACACTGAAGCTTTCTTT	CAWRRTGNTEAFF
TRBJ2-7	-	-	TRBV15	TGTGCCACCAGCAGAGATCCAGCGGCCTCCTACGAGCAGTACTTC	CATSRDPAASYEQYF